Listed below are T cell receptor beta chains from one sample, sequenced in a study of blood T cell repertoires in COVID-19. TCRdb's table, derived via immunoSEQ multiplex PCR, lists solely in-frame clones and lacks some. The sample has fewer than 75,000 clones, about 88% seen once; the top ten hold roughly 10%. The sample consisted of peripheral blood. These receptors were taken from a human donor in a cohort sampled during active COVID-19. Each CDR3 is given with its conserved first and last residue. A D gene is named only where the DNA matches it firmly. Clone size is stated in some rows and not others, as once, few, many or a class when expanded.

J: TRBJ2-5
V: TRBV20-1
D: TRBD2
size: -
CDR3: CSASPLAGGFQETQYF
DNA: TGCAGTGCTAGTCCCCTAGCGGGGGGGTTCCAAGAGACCCAGTACTTC

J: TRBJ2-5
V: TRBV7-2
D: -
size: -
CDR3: CASSPWMSSEETQYF
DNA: TGTGCCAGCAGCCCCTGGATGAGTAGCGAAGAGACCCAGTACTTC

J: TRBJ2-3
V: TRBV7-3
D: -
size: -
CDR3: CASSLYPGEADTQYF
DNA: TGTGCCAGCAGCTTATACCCCGGCGAGGCGGATACGCAGTATTTT

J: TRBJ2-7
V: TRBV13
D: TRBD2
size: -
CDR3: CASSEKPGLVFF
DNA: TGTGCCAGCAGCGAGAAACCGGGACTAGTCTTTTTC

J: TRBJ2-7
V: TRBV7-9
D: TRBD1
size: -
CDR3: CASSGRTGGYEQYF
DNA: TGTGCCAGCAGCGGTAGGACAGGGGGCTACGAGCAGTACTTC

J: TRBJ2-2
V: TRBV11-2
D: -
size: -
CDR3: CASNYDTGELFF
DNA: TGTGCCAGCAATTATGACACCGGGGAGCTGTTTTTT

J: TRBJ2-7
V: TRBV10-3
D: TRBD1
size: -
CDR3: CAISSGQGYEQYF
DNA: TGTGCCATCAGCTCGGGACAGGGCTACGAGCAGTACTTC

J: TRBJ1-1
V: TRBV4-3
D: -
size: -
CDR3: CASRLLAGSEAFF
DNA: TGCGCCAGCAGACTCTTGGCGGGAAGTGAAGCTTTCTTT

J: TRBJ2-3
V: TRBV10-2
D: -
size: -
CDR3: CASSEIAESTDTQYF
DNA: TGCGCCAGCAGTGAGATAGCGGAGAGCACAGATACGCAGTATTTT

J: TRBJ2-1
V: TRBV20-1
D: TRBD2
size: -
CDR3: CSASSPSGRQEQFF
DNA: TGCAGTGCTAGTAGCCCTAGCGGGAGGCAGGAGCAGTTCTTC

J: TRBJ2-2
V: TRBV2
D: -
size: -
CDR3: CASSEYQAFVGDTGELFF
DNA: TGTGCCAGCAGTGAATATCAGGCCTTCGTAGGGGACACCGGGGAGCTGTTTTTT

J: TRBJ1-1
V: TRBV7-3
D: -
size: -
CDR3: CASSPPKGSAFF
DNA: TGTGCCAGCAGTCCACCGAAGGGGTCAGCTTTCTTT

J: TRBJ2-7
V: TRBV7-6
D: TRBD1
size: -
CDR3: CASSPGTGRYEQYF
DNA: TGTGCCAGCAGCCCCGGGACAGGACGTTACGAGCAGTACTTC

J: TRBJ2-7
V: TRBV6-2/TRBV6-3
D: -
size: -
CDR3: CASSQNPRPPREQYF
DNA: TGTGCCAGCAGCCAGAATCCGAGGCCCCCGCGCGAGCAGTACTTC

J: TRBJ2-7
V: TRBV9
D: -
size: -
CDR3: CASSSGTSIGEQYF
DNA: TGTGCCAGCAGCTCCGGGACATCCATTGGGGAGCAGTACTTC

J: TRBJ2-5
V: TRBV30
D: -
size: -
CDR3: CAWQGTGETQYF
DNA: TGTGCCTGGCAGGGGACGGGCGAGACCCAGTACTTC

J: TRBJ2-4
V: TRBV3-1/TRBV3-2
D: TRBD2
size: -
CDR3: CASSQGLAGVGQNIQYF
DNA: TGTGCCAGCAGCCAGGGACTAGCGGGAGTCGGGCAAAACATTCAGTACTTC

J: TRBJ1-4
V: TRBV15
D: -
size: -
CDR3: CATSRDPLTGSGEKLFF
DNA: TGTGCCACCAGCAGAGATCCCTTAACAGGGAGTGGTGAAAAACTGTTTTTT

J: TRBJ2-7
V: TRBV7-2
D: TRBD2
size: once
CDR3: CASSLEREGRGYF
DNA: TGTGCCAGCAGCTTAGAACGGGAGGGCCGGGGGTACTTC

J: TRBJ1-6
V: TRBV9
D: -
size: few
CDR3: CASSSPGGGDNSPLHF
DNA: TGTGCCAGCAGCTCGCCGGGAGGGGGGGATAATTCACCCCTCCACTTT